This entry lists 29 T cell receptor beta chains sequenced from one sample in a study of cytomegalovirus exposure and HLA in healthy donors. The PCR had 60 Vbeta and 13 Jbeta primers. Measured with immunoSEQ multiplex PCR; TCRdb has only the in-frame clones, and not every one. The repertoire consists of 150,000 or so clones, with approximately 86% occurring once and the leading ten covering almost 2%. Sequences were obtained from PBMCs. The receptors were gathered from a woman younger than 30 in good health and CMV-seronegative.

The CDR3 bases are TGTGCCAGCAGAACAGGGCTGGGTCAGCCCCAGCATTTT. This translates into CASRTGLGQPQHF. The chain links TRBV28 to TRBJ1-5; a weak D match, TRBD1 (6 bases). Trimming stripped 6 bases from V and 6 bases from J, with 12 bases between. CDR1 is MDHEN, CDR2 SYDVKM, per germline. This CDR3 contains 13 residues.

The rearrangement links TRBV28 to TRBJ2-5, with D tentatively TRBD1 (6 bases). V was pared by 2 bases and J by 2 bases, with 12 bases between. Germline loops: CDR1 MDHEN, CDR2 SYDVKM. This CDR3 contains 15 residues. CDR3 region: CASSLRTVIQETQYF. In DNA, the CDR3 is TGTGCCAGCAGTTTAAGGACAGTGATACAAGAGACCCAGTACTTC.

This rearrangement joins TRBV5-4 to TRBJ2-7; possible D gene TRBD2, 6 bases. Germline loops: CDR1 SGHNT, CDR2 YYREEE (reference sequence). V gave up 1 base and J gave up 1 base, with 9 bases separating them. CDR3 length: 14 residues. This CDR3 is CASSLRAGSYEQYF. Written as DNA, the CDR3 is TGTGCCAGCAGCTTGAGGGCGGGATCCTACGAGCAGTACTTC.

The chain has TRBV7-2 and TRBJ2-7, with TRBD2 matching over 9 bases. The CDR3 is 13 amino acids. From germline, CDR1 is SGHTA and CDR2 FQGNSA. V trimming: 10 bases; J trimming: 2 bases; junction bases outside the gene matches: 6. CDR3 nucleotide sequence: TGTGCCACCCGGTCTAGCGGGACCTACGAGCAGTACTTC. This encodes CATRSSGTYEQYF.

This clone was observed a single time. The J gene is TRBJ1-2, the V gene TRBV27, with D perhaps TRBD1 (5 bases). V gave up 0 bases and J gave up 6 bases, with 11 bases separating them. Germline CDR1 and CDR2: MNHEY and SMNVEV (reference sequence). This CDR3 is built from 14 residues. CDR3 DNA sequence: TGTGCCAGCAGTTTATCGATCTGGGGGGATGGCTACACCTTC. Its protein is CASSLSIWGDGYTF.

This chain connects TRBV19 to TRBJ2-7; weak D call: TRBD1 (6 bases). Germline-derived CDR1 and CDR2 are LNHDA and SQIVND (reference sequence). V gave up 3 bases and J gave up 6 bases, with 12 bases separating them. CDR3 size: 13 residues. In DNA form, the CDR3 reads TGTGCCAGTAGTATGGATCTAGGGGGCGAGCAGTACTTC. Translating it yields CASSMDLGGEQYF. Supplemented by reference TRBV19 and TRBJ2-7, the full variable domain reads DGGITQSPKYLFRKEGQNVTLSCEQNLNHDAMYWYRQDPGQGLRLIYYSQIVNDFQKGDIAEGYSVSREKKESFPLTVTSAQKNPTAFYLCASSMDLGGEQYFGPGTRLTVT.

This clone was detected a few times. The chain links TRBV9 to TRBJ2-3; TRBD2 agrees at 8 bases. This CDR3 has 14 amino acids. The V gene end was trimmed by 5 bases and the J gene end by 3 bases; junction bases not matched to a gene: 5. The germline V gene encodes CDR1 SGDLS and CDR2 YYNGEE. DNA of the CDR3: TGTGCCAGCAGGACGGGGGGGCCTACAGATACGCAGTATTTT. This sequence encodes CASRTGGPTDTQYF.

The J gene is TRBJ1-2, the V gene TRBV5-1; D is unclear. The V and J ends lost 6 bases and 3 bases respectively, with 12 bases between them. Germline V gene data show CDR1 as SGHRS and CDR2 as YFSETQ. This CDR3 has 13 residues. The CDR3 DNA is TGCGCCAGCAAGTCGGGGAATTACTATGGCTACACCTTC. This encodes CASKSGNYYGYTF.

This clone was detected once. The CDR3 coding sequence is TGTGCCAGCAGCCCAGGTTTTAACACTGAAGCTTTCTTT. This encodes CASSPGFNTEAFF. The chain links TRBV7-9 to TRBJ1-1; D gene ambiguous. Trimming left V 5 bases short and J 2 bases short, with 9 bases between. This CDR3 comprises 13 residues. Germline values: CDR1 SEHNR, CDR2 FQNEAQ (reference sequence).

The CDR3 bases are TGTGCCAGCACCGGACTAGCGGGAGGGGACGATGAGCAGTTCTTC. The encoded protein is CASTGLAGGDDEQFF. The J gene is TRBJ2-1, the V gene TRBV6-1; 15 bases match TRBD2. Germline CDR1 and CDR2: MNHNS and SASEGT. This CDR3 region has 15 residues. The V segment lost 7 bases and the J segment 8 bases; nucleotides outside the gene matches: 6.

This chain joins TRBV30 and TRBJ1-2; a weak D match, TRBD1 (6 bases). Per germline, CDR1 GTSNPN and CDR2 SVGIG (reference sequence). V was shortened by 2 bases and J by 7 bases, with 20 bases between the two germline ends. The CDR3 is made up of 15 amino acids. CDR3 amino acids: CAWSNVEGQGTGYTF. The CDR3 nucleotides are TGTGCCTGGAGTAATGTCGAAGGGCAGGGGACTGGCTACACCTTC.

The chain uses TRBV9 and TRBJ2-1, with 9 bases aligning to TRBD1. V trimming: 0 bases; J trimming: 7 bases; junction bases outside the gene matches: 8. The CDR3 is 16 residues long. The germline CDR1 and CDR2 sequences are SGDLS and YYNGEE. In DNA form, the CDR3 reads TGTGCCAGCAGCGTAGGCGCCGGGACAGGGCTTAATGAGCAGTTCTTC. Its translation: CASSVGAGTGLNEQFF.

V usage is TRBV6-1 and J usage is TRBJ1-1, with D unresolved. The CDR3 length is 12 residues. Germline assignment: CDR1 MNHNS and CDR2 SASEGT. V lost 4 bases, J lost 3 bases, and 6 bases lay in between. The CDR3 sequence: CASSVRDTEAFF. The CDR3 nucleotides are TGTGCCAGCAGTGTCCGGGACACTGAAGCTTTCTTT.

This sequence joins TRBV10-2 and TRBJ1-2; D remains unclear. Trimming took off 2 bases at V and 4 bases at J, with 11 bases between the two ends. Looked up from germline, CDR1 is WSHSY and CDR2 is SAAADI. The length of the CDR3 is 14 residues. CDR3 in DNA: TGCGCCAGCAGTGAGCCCAGGCCCAGCTATGGCTACACCTTC. It is translated as CASSEPRPSYGYTF.

This chain links TRBV9 with TRBJ2-1; TRBD2 matches 8 bases. Germline-derived CDR1 and CDR2 are SGDLS and YYNGEE. There are 14 residues in the CDR3. V shed 0 bases and J 8 bases; nucleotides not matched to a gene: 4. The CDR3 loop is CASSVGRGEYEQFF. CDR3 nucleotide sequence: TGTGCCAGCAGCGTAGGGCGGGGGGAGTATGAGCAGTTCTTC.

The V gene is TRBV5-1, the J gene TRBJ1-4, with D hard to call. The CDR3 contains 13 residues. V lost 5 bases, J lost 0 bases, and 5 bases lay in between. Germline V gene data show CDR1 as SGHRS and CDR2 as YFSETQ. The CDR3: CASRASTNEKLFF. CDR3 nucleotide sequence: TGCGCCAGCAGGGCCTCAACTAATGAAAAACTGTTTTTT.

The J gene is TRBJ1-3, the V gene TRBV7-3; D unresolved. The germline V and J ends were trimmed by 5 bases and 0 bases, with 14 bases remaining between them. CDR1 is SGHTA, CDR2 FQGTGA, per germline. CDR3 length equals 16 residues. The CDR3 sequence is CASSPSPQDSGNTIYF. The DNA for the CDR3 is TGTGCCAGCAGCCCAAGCCCCCAGGACTCTGGAAACACCATATATTTT.

This chain uses TRBV28 with TRBJ1-5, with D perhaps TRBD1 (6 bases). Germline V lookup: CDR1 MDHEN, CDR2 SYDVKM. Between the trimmed V and J ends, which lost 4 bases and 3 bases, there was a span of 10 bases. The CDR3 totals 14 residues. CDR3 coding DNA: TGTGCCAGCAGTTCGGACAGCTACAATCAGCCCCAGCATTTT. Its translation: CASSSDSYNQPQHF.

The chain employs TRBV9 and TRBJ2-7; D unresolved. Germline loops: CDR1 SGDLS, CDR2 YYNGEE. The V end lost 0 bases, the J end lost 6 bases, and 16 bases lay between the germline ends. The CDR3 loop spans 15 amino acids. The CDR3 spells CASSVGPSPIFEQYF. Written as DNA, the CDR3 is TGTGCCAGCAGCGTAGGGCCATCCCCGATTTTCGAGCAGTACTTC.

V usage is TRBV12-5 and J usage is TRBJ2-1; unclear D gene. This CDR3 comprises 15 residues. Per germline, CDR1 LGHNT and CDR2 FRNRAP. The V end was cut by 3 bases, the J end by 5 bases, with 14 bases between. The CDR3 nucleotides are TGTGCTAGTGGTTTCGGTCGCGGCGGAGACAATGAGCAGTTCTTC. It specifies CASGFGRGGDNEQFF.

V gene TRBV15 combines with J gene TRBJ2-5; 7 positions match TRBD2. Germline CDR1 is LNHNV and CDR2 is YYDKDF (reference sequence). This CDR3 region has 14 residues. V was clipped by 3 bases and J by 3 bases; unmatched bases: 4. Here the CDR3 reads CATSRGGWEETQYF. Here the CDR3 DNA reads TGTGCCACCAGCAGGGGGGGGTGGGAAGAGACCCAGTACTTC.

The V gene is TRBV9, the J gene TRBJ1-5; 8 bases are shared with TRBD1. Germline CDR1 reads SGDLS; CDR2 reads YYNGEE. This CDR3 contains 15 residues. The V gene end was trimmed by 0 bases and the J gene end by 1 base; junction bases not matched to a gene: 0. CDR3 sequence: CASSVGQGSNQPQHF. The DNA for the CDR3 is TGTGCCAGCAGCGTAGGACAGGGGAGCAATCAGCCCCAGCATTTT. Complete variable domain (other parts from reference TRBV9 and TRBJ1-5): DSGVTQTPKHLITATGQRVTLRCSPRSGDLSVYWYQQSLDQGLQFLIQYYNGEERAKGNILERFSAQQFPDLHSELNLSSLELGDSALYFCASSVGQGSNQPQHFGDGTRLSIL.

The CDR3 sequence: CASRRGGLHNEQFF. CDR3 bases: TGTGCCAGCAGGAGAGGGGGCCTTCACAATGAGCAGTTCTTC. The gene calls are TRBV2 and TRBJ2-1, with 7 bases lining up with TRBD1. The V and J ends lost 6 bases and 5 bases, in that order; junction bases with no gene match: 7. The germline gives CDR1 SNHLY, CDR2 FYNNEI. The CDR3 extends over 14 amino acids.

This chain connects TRBV5-1 to TRBJ2-7; weak D call: TRBD1 (6 bases). This CDR3 spans 15 amino acids. Germline CDR1 and CDR2: SGHRS and YFSETQ. V lost 4 bases, J lost 2 bases, and 16 bases lay in between. The CDR3 sequence: CASSPLDSLTYEQYF. The CDR3 DNA reads as TGCGCCAGCAGCCCCTTGGACAGCCTCACCTACGAGCAGTACTTC.

The rearrangement links TRBV25-1 to TRBJ1-6, with 9 positions matching TRBD1. Trimming removed 7 bases from V and 10 bases from J; junction bases left unmatched: 11. Germline CDR1 and CDR2: MGHDK and SYGVNS. This CDR3 contains 15 residues. The CDR3: CASKEGTGLSSPLHF. The CDR3 coding sequence is TGTGCCAGCAAGGAGGGGACAGGGTTATCGTCACCCCTCCACTTT. The complete variable domain, with remaining parts taken from reference TRBV25-1 and TRBJ1-6, reads EADIYQTPRYLVIGTGKKITLECSQTMGHDKMYWYQQDPGMELHLIHYSYGVNSTEKGDLSSESTVSRIRTEHFPLTLESARPSHTSQYLCASKEGTGLSSPLHFGNGTRLTVT.

A word on this clone: The germline gene is not matched at one end of the junction; a read error may be the cause. Other DNA sequences in the same sample also yield this CDR3. DNA of the CDR3: TGTGGCAGCGCGGAGAACACAGATACGCAGTATTTT. It is translated as CGSAENTDTQYF. V and J are TRBV6-5 and TRBJ2-3; D unclear. Looked up from germline, CDR1 is MNHEY and CDR2 is SVGAGI. The CDR3 is 12 amino acids.

Points on this clone: The junction differs from germline at one of its ends, possibly a read error. V is TRBV18 and J is TRBJ1-2; maybe TRBD1 (5 bases). CDR1 and CDR2 from the germline V gene are KGHSH and LQKENI. The length of the CDR3 is 13 residues. CDR3 sequence: CASSPNRYYGYTF. The CDR3 region has the DNA TGTGCCAGTTCACCTAACAGGTACTATGGCTACACCTTC.

The chain uses TRBV28 and TRBJ2-1, with D possibly TRBD2 on 6 matching bases. CDR3 length: 14 amino acids. Between the trimmed V and J ends, which lost 4 bases and 3 bases, there was a span of 10 bases. In germline, CDR1 is MDHEN, CDR2 SYDVKM. CDR3: CASSSRGYYNEQFF. As DNA, the CDR3 is TGTGCCAGCAGTTCACGGGGGTACTACAATGAGCAGTTCTTC.

The V and J genes are TRBV6-6 and TRBJ1-2, with a tentative D call TRBD1 (5 bases). This CDR3 has 13 amino acids. Germline V CDR1 and CDR2: MNHNY, SVGAGI (reference sequence). The V end lost 6 bases, the J end lost 4 bases, and 12 bases lay between the germline ends. The CDR3, as DNA: TGTGCCAGCAGAAACAGCGGGGCCTATGGCTACACCTTC. Its translation is CASRNSGAYGYTF.